This is a list of T cell receptor beta chains from one sample in a study of PD-L1 blockade in urothelial cancer. Method: immunoSEQ multiplex PCR; TCRdb's copy keeps in-frame clones and lacks some. The sample carries tens of thousands of clones, roughly 89% recorded once. The material was PBMCs, obtained around atezolizumab (anti-PD-L1) treatment. The receptor set was obtained from a man aged 60-69 years with urothelial cancer. Each CDR3 is given with its conserved first and last residue. Fields, in order: J gene, clone size, D gene, V gene, CDR3 DNA, CDR3 protein. The D gene is left open where the match is weak. Size is stated for part of the rows, as once, few or many counts, or as a class when the clone is expanded.

j_gene: TRBJ1-5
abundance: -
d_gene: -
v_gene: TRBV18
CDR3nt: TGTGCCAGCTCATCGTCCCGGGGGTATCAGCCCCAGCATTTT
CDR3aa: CASSSSRGYQPQHF

j_gene: TRBJ2-5
abundance: -
d_gene: -
v_gene: TRBV19
CDR3nt: TGTGCCAGTAGTCCTTCGGGTCCAGAGACCCAGTACTTC
CDR3aa: CASSPSGPETQYF

j_gene: TRBJ2-1
abundance: -
d_gene: TRBD2
v_gene: TRBV5-4
CDR3nt: TGTGCCAGCAGCCGACGAAGCGGGGGGCTGGGGGATGAGCAGTTCTTC
CDR3aa: CASSRRSGGLGDEQFF

j_gene: TRBJ2-1
abundance: -
d_gene: TRBD2
v_gene: TRBV9
CDR3nt: TGTGCCAGCAGCGTAGCATCAGCGGGAGGCTTCAATGAGCAGTTCTTC
CDR3aa: CASSVASAGGFNEQFF

j_gene: TRBJ2-2
abundance: -
d_gene: -
v_gene: TRBV7-3
CDR3nt: TGTGCCAGCAGCCTACTGTTGGCCGGGGAGCTGTTTTTT
CDR3aa: CASSLLLAGELFF

j_gene: TRBJ2-1
abundance: -
d_gene: TRBD2
v_gene: TRBV7-2
CDR3nt: TGTGCCAGCAGCCCGACTAGCGGGAGTTACAATGAGCAGTTCTTC
CDR3aa: CASSPTSGSYNEQFF

j_gene: TRBJ1-1
abundance: -
d_gene: -
v_gene: TRBV30
CDR3nt: TGTGCCTGGAGGGGCTCACAAACCACTGAAGCTTTCTTT
CDR3aa: CAWRGSQTTEAFF

j_gene: TRBJ2-5
abundance: -
d_gene: -
v_gene: TRBV5-1
CDR3nt: TGCGCCAGCAGCTTCGGGACTGCCGAGGAGACCCAGTACTTC
CDR3aa: CASSFGTAEETQYF

j_gene: TRBJ2-3
abundance: -
d_gene: -
v_gene: TRBV9
CDR3nt: TGTGCCAGCAGCGTATCCGGAACGTCGTACGGGACTCGCACAGATACGCAGTATTTT
CDR3aa: CASSVSGTSYGTRTDTQYF

j_gene: TRBJ1-5
abundance: -
d_gene: -
v_gene: TRBV21-1
CDR3nt: TGTGCCAGCAGCAAAGCGGAGACAGGGATTCAGCCCCAGCATTTT
CDR3aa: CASSKAETGIQPQHF

j_gene: TRBJ2-1
abundance: -
d_gene: TRBD2
v_gene: TRBV30
CDR3nt: TGTGCCTCCCAGACTAGCGGGAGTTACAATGAGCAGTTCTTC
CDR3aa: CASQTSGSYNEQFF

j_gene: TRBJ2-7
abundance: -
d_gene: -
v_gene: TRBV9
CDR3nt: TGTGCCAGCAGCGTATCGGACAGCCAGTATGATCCCGAGCAGTACTTC
CDR3aa: CASSVSDSQYDPEQYF

j_gene: TRBJ2-3
abundance: -
d_gene: -
v_gene: TRBV10-3
CDR3nt: TGTGCCATCAGTGAGTCCTCGGTAACAGATACGCAGTATTTT
CDR3aa: CAISESSVTDTQYF

j_gene: TRBJ1-5
abundance: -
d_gene: -
v_gene: TRBV23-1
CDR3nt: TGCGCCAGCAGTCTATCTCGGCAGGGGTCCTTCCAGCCCCAGCATTTT
CDR3aa: CASSLSRQGSFQPQHF

j_gene: TRBJ1-2
abundance: -
d_gene: TRBD1
v_gene: TRBV6-6
CDR3nt: TGTGCCAGCACCATACGTGGGACAGGGAGTATTGGCTACACCTTC
CDR3aa: CASTIRGTGSIGYTF

j_gene: TRBJ1-5
abundance: -
d_gene: -
v_gene: TRBV9
CDR3nt: TGTGCCCGCTCGACGGATTGGGCCGATAGCAATCAGCCCCAGCATTTT
CDR3aa: CARSTDWADSNQPQHF

j_gene: TRBJ2-7
abundance: once
d_gene: TRBD2
v_gene: TRBV5-6
CDR3nt: TGTGCCAGCAGTCTGGGGAGCGGGGGGCCCTACGAGCAGTACTTC
CDR3aa: CASSLGSGGPYEQYF

j_gene: TRBJ2-1
abundance: -
d_gene: -
v_gene: TRBV28
CDR3nt: TGTGCCAGCAGTTTGCCCCGGGACTCCACTGCCTACAATGAGCAGTTCTTC
CDR3aa: CASSLPRDSTAYNEQFF

j_gene: TRBJ2-7
abundance: -
d_gene: -
v_gene: TRBV5-6
CDR3nt: TGTGCCAGCACTTTCCGCGGGACCTCTTCCTACGAGCAGTACTTC
CDR3aa: CASTFRGTSSYEQYF

j_gene: TRBJ1-1
abundance: -
d_gene: -
v_gene: TRBV25-1
CDR3nt: TGTGCCAGCGGGGGGGGCCTGGGTCGCGCTTTCTTT
CDR3aa: CASGGGLGRAFF

j_gene: TRBJ1-5
abundance: -
d_gene: -
v_gene: TRBV27
CDR3nt: TGTGCCAGCAGTGTGAGGGGCAATCAGCCCCAGCATTTT
CDR3aa: CASSVRGNQPQHF

j_gene: TRBJ2-7
abundance: -
d_gene: TRBD1
v_gene: TRBV10-3
CDR3nt: TGTGCCATCAGTGAGTCGGCAGGGGGCCTCTACGAGCAGTACTTC
CDR3aa: CAISESAGGLYEQYF

j_gene: TRBJ2-7
abundance: -
d_gene: TRBD2
v_gene: TRBV5-5
CDR3nt: TGTGCCAGCAGCTTGGAGCGGGGTAACTACGAGCAGTACTTC
CDR3aa: CASSLERGNYEQYF

j_gene: TRBJ2-7
abundance: -
d_gene: -
v_gene: TRBV4-2
CDR3nt: TGTGCCAGCAGCCAAGATCTGTTGGTCGGGGAGCAGTACTTC
CDR3aa: CASSQDLLVGEQYF

j_gene: TRBJ2-3
abundance: -
d_gene: -
v_gene: TRBV5-1
CDR3nt: TGCGCCAGCAGCCCCGGACAGAACACAGATACGCAGTATTTT
CDR3aa: CASSPGQNTDTQYF

j_gene: TRBJ1-1
abundance: -
d_gene: TRBD1
v_gene: TRBV5-4
CDR3nt: TGTGCCAGCAGCTGGGGACAGGGCAATACTGAAGCTTTCTTT
CDR3aa: CASSWGQGNTEAFF

j_gene: TRBJ2-2
abundance: once
d_gene: TRBD2
v_gene: TRBV30
CDR3nt: TGTGCCTTGTCTGGGACTAGCGGGAGAATAAGCGGGGAGCTGTTTTTT
CDR3aa: CALSGTSGRISGELFF

j_gene: TRBJ2-1
abundance: -
d_gene: -
v_gene: TRBV4-3
CDR3nt: TGCGCCAGCAGCCAAGAGCCTCTAGCCGGTGAGCAGTTCTTC
CDR3aa: CASSQEPLAGEQFF

j_gene: TRBJ2-3
abundance: -
d_gene: -
v_gene: TRBV4-3
CDR3nt: TGCGCCAGCAGCCAAGGTGTCGGGAGTGCCACAGATACGCAGTATTTT
CDR3aa: CASSQGVGSATDTQYF

j_gene: TRBJ2-1
abundance: -
d_gene: -
v_gene: TRBV13
CDR3nt: TGTGCCAGCAGCTTAGCATACAATGAGCAGTTCTTC
CDR3aa: CASSLAYNEQFF

j_gene: TRBJ1-2
abundance: -
d_gene: -
v_gene: TRBV28
CDR3nt: TGTGCCAGCAGGACTCTCAGGGTTTGGGACTATGGCTACACCTTC
CDR3aa: CASRTLRVWDYGYTF

j_gene: TRBJ1-1
abundance: once
d_gene: -
v_gene: TRBV5-1
CDR3nt: TGCGCCAGCAGTCGGGCCTTTGTGGGGGCAATTAACACTGAAGCTTTCTTT
CDR3aa: CASSRAFVGAINTEAFF

j_gene: TRBJ2-1
abundance: -
d_gene: -
v_gene: TRBV5-5
CDR3nt: TGTGCCAGCAGCCTCTCTTTAGACCCCCCAGGGTACAATGAGCAGTTCTTC
CDR3aa: CASSLSLDPPGYNEQFF

j_gene: TRBJ2-3
abundance: once
d_gene: TRBD2
v_gene: TRBV4-1
CDR3nt: TGCGCCAGCAGCCCGGGGGGGTGGTCCGATACGCAGTATTTT
CDR3aa: CASSPGGWSDTQYF

j_gene: TRBJ2-7
abundance: -
d_gene: TRBD2
v_gene: TRBV6-1
CDR3nt: TGTGCCAGCAGTGACCCCGGGACTAGCCGTCGAGGCGAGCAGTACTTC
CDR3aa: CASSDPGTSRRGEQYF

j_gene: TRBJ2-7
abundance: -
d_gene: TRBD1
v_gene: TRBV4-3
CDR3nt: TGCGCCAGCAGCCTTGCGACAGGGCACTACGAGCAGTACTTC
CDR3aa: CASSLATGHYEQYF

j_gene: TRBJ2-5
abundance: -
d_gene: TRBD2
v_gene: TRBV4-1
CDR3nt: TGCGCCAGCAGCCAAGATCTCAGCGGGGGGGCCCAAGAGACCCAGTACTTC
CDR3aa: CASSQDLSGGAQETQYF

j_gene: TRBJ2-3
abundance: -
d_gene: TRBD1
v_gene: TRBV4-2
CDR3nt: TGTGCCAGCAGCTCAGACATCGGACAGGGGGCGGATACGCAGTATTTT
CDR3aa: CASSSDIGQGADTQYF

j_gene: TRBJ2-3
abundance: once
d_gene: TRBD2
v_gene: TRBV15
CDR3nt: TGTGCCACCAGCAGAGGGTCGGTAGCGGGGGGGCCAGATACGCAGTATTTT
CDR3aa: CATSRGSVAGGPDTQYF

j_gene: TRBJ2-7
abundance: -
d_gene: TRBD2
v_gene: TRBV5-1
CDR3nt: TGCGCCAGCAGCACTGGGACAGCGACTAGCGGCTACTACGAGCAGTACTTC
CDR3aa: CASSTGTATSGYYEQYF

j_gene: TRBJ2-3
abundance: -
d_gene: TRBD2
v_gene: TRBV7-9
CDR3nt: TGTGCCAGCAGCTTATATGCGGGGGGGCGGATAGATACGCAGTATTTT
CDR3aa: CASSLYAGGRIDTQYF

j_gene: TRBJ2-1
abundance: -
d_gene: TRBD2
v_gene: TRBV4-1
CDR3nt: TGCGCCAGCAGCCAGGGGACCCTAGCGGGCTCCTACAATGAGCAGTTCTTC
CDR3aa: CASSQGTLAGSYNEQFF

j_gene: TRBJ1-2
abundance: -
d_gene: -
v_gene: TRBV28
CDR3nt: TGTGCCAGCACCCCGGCGGGGTACTATGGCTACACCTTC
CDR3aa: CASTPAGYYGYTF

j_gene: TRBJ2-1
abundance: -
d_gene: -
v_gene: TRBV9
CDR3nt: TGTGCCAGCAGCGTATCTTGGGGAGGAGGGGCAGGGAACTACAATGAGCAGTTCTTC
CDR3aa: CASSVSWGGGAGNYNEQFF

j_gene: TRBJ1-1
abundance: -
d_gene: -
v_gene: TRBV10-3
CDR3nt: TGTGCCATCAGTGTTGGGGGCCTAATGAACACTGAAGCTTTCTTT
CDR3aa: CAISVGGLMNTEAFF

j_gene: TRBJ2-7
abundance: -
d_gene: TRBD1
v_gene: TRBV6-6
CDR3nt: TGTGCCAGCAGTGGGACAGGGATATACGAGCAGTACTTC
CDR3aa: CASSGTGIYEQYF

j_gene: TRBJ2-3
abundance: -
d_gene: TRBD2
v_gene: TRBV18
CDR3nt: TGTGCCAGCTCACCTCCGGGACTAGCGGGAAGGACAGATACGCAGTATTTT
CDR3aa: CASSPPGLAGRTDTQYF

j_gene: TRBJ2-2
abundance: -
d_gene: TRBD1
v_gene: TRBV7-8
CDR3nt: TGTGCCAGCAGCTACCGGGACAGGGGTAACACCGGGGAGCTGTTTTTT
CDR3aa: CASSYRDRGNTGELFF

j_gene: TRBJ2-3
abundance: -
d_gene: TRBD1
v_gene: TRBV4-2
CDR3nt: TGTGCCAGCAGCCAAGACCCGGGACAGGGCGCAGATACGCAGTATTTT
CDR3aa: CASSQDPGQGADTQYF

j_gene: TRBJ2-1
abundance: -
d_gene: TRBD2
v_gene: TRBV29-1
CDR3nt: TGCAGCTCTTTGGGATCTAGCGGGGCGACGTACAATGAGCAGTTCTTC
CDR3aa: CSSLGSSGATYNEQFF

j_gene: TRBJ2-1
abundance: -
d_gene: TRBD2
v_gene: TRBV6-1
CDR3nt: TGTGCCAGCAGTGAAGCGTCCCCACTAGCGGGGGGGCGGGGAGAGCAGTTCTTC
CDR3aa: CASSEASPLAGGRGEQFF

j_gene: TRBJ2-3
abundance: -
d_gene: TRBD1
v_gene: TRBV7-9
CDR3nt: TGTGCCAGCAGCCAGGGACAGGGGGATGCAGATACGCAGTATTTT
CDR3aa: CASSQGQGDADTQYF

j_gene: TRBJ1-3
abundance: -
d_gene: -
v_gene: TRBV30
CDR3nt: TGTGCCTGGAGTCGCGGGAGGACTGGGGGAAACACCATATATTTT
CDR3aa: CAWSRGRTGGNTIYF

j_gene: TRBJ2-2
abundance: -
d_gene: TRBD1
v_gene: TRBV5-6
CDR3nt: TGTGCCAGCAGCTTAAGTAGAGGGGGCCGCACCGGGGAGCTGTTTTTT
CDR3aa: CASSLSRGGRTGELFF

j_gene: TRBJ2-7
abundance: -
d_gene: -
v_gene: TRBV30
CDR3nt: TGTGCCTGGAGTGTTCGTGGTGGGAGATACGAGCAGTACTTC
CDR3aa: CAWSVRGGRYEQYF